This is a list of T cell receptor beta chains from one sample in a study of blood T cell repertoires in COVID-19. Measured with immunoSEQ multiplex PCR; TCRdb has only the in-frame clones, and not every one. The data contain over 250,000 clones, 70% to 90% of them singletons. The sequenced sample was peripheral blood. The receptors derive from a woman in her 70s with acute or convalescent COVID-19. Both conserved end residues are part of each CDR3. The order of the fields is CDR3 protein, J gene, V gene, D gene, clone size. A D gene is named only where the DNA matches it firmly. For some rows the clone size is stated as once, few or many, or as a class when expanded; others skip it.

CDR3: CASGTSGADTQYF
J: TRBJ2-3
V: TRBV9
D: TRBD2
size: NA

CDR3: CASSEGGAGANYGYTF
J: TRBJ1-2
V: TRBV9
D: NA
size: once

CDR3: CASSSAAVEKLFF
J: TRBJ1-4
V: TRBV7-8
D: NA
size: few

CDR3: CASSVDRLYGYTF
J: TRBJ1-2
V: TRBV5-1
D: NA
size: NA

CDR3: CASSESWGGGYTF
J: TRBJ1-2
V: TRBV6-1
D: NA
size: NA

CDR3: CASSQGPRADNYGYTF
J: TRBJ1-2
V: TRBV4-1
D: NA
size: NA

CDR3: CASSHPHGGGASSGELFF
J: TRBJ2-2
V: TRBV7-9
D: NA
size: NA

CDR3: CASSSLASNQPQHF
J: TRBJ1-5
V: TRBV6-1
D: NA
size: NA

CDR3: CASSMDRAEAFF
J: TRBJ1-1
V: TRBV19
D: TRBD1
size: NA

CDR3: CASSQQGNTEAFF
J: TRBJ1-1
V: TRBV14
D: NA
size: NA

CDR3: CASSYQGQSTGELFF
J: TRBJ2-2
V: TRBV6-6
D: TRBD1
size: NA

CDR3: CATYKNGADTQYF
J: TRBJ2-3
V: TRBV10-3
D: NA
size: NA

CDR3: CASSQDLASGGYEQYF
J: TRBJ2-7
V: TRBV3-1/TRBV3-2
D: TRBD2
size: NA

CDR3: CASSVEPPSSYNEQFF
J: TRBJ2-1
V: TRBV9
D: NA
size: NA

CDR3: CASSSTSNGTGELFF
J: TRBJ2-2
V: TRBV7-9
D: TRBD2
size: NA

CDR3: CASSVNREITEAFF
J: TRBJ1-1
V: TRBV10-2
D: NA
size: NA

CDR3: CSVERDRAGYGYTF
J: TRBJ1-2
V: TRBV29-1
D: TRBD1
size: NA

CDR3: CATSRDRIEQYF
J: TRBJ2-7
V: TRBV15
D: NA
size: NA

CDR3: CASSYDRGTGLVGYTF
J: TRBJ1-2
V: TRBV5-6
D: TRBD1
size: NA

CDR3: CASSSRTGSYNEQFF
J: TRBJ2-1
V: TRBV5-1
D: NA
size: NA

CDR3: CASSPSVLQQAAGTIYF
J: TRBJ1-3
V: TRBV7-6
D: NA
size: NA

CDR3: CASKNRPRVTYTIYF
J: TRBJ1-3
V: TRBV6-5
D: NA
size: NA

CDR3: CATSPGTAYGYTF
J: TRBJ1-2
V: TRBV15
D: TRBD1
size: NA

CDR3: CASSLQGWDGYTF
J: TRBJ1-2
V: TRBV5-5
D: NA
size: NA

CDR3: CAISNKGEGEQYF
J: TRBJ2-7
V: TRBV10-3
D: TRBD2
size: NA

CDR3: CASSIDQGPQPQHF
J: TRBJ1-5
V: TRBV19
D: NA
size: NA

CDR3: CASSLSYYLSPLHF
J: TRBJ1-6
V: TRBV27
D: NA
size: NA

CDR3: CASSMYSGGGDTQYF
J: TRBJ2-3
V: TRBV19
D: TRBD2
size: once

CDR3: CASSEGGNYGYTF
J: TRBJ1-2
V: TRBV25-1
D: NA
size: NA

CDR3: CASSLAGGGYTF
J: TRBJ1-2
V: TRBV12-3/TRBV12-4
D: NA
size: NA

CDR3: CASSLMLRTGKDSEAFF
J: TRBJ1-1
V: TRBV5-1
D: TRBD1
size: once

CDR3: CASSLVGGDEAFF
J: TRBJ1-1
V: TRBV12-3/TRBV12-4
D: NA
size: NA

CDR3: CSVEEPFSEAFF
J: TRBJ1-1
V: TRBV29-1
D: NA
size: NA

CDR3: CASSLFADRPGEQFF
J: TRBJ2-1
V: TRBV5-1
D: NA
size: once

CDR3: CAWSGAGGNTGELFF
J: TRBJ2-2
V: TRBV30
D: TRBD2
size: NA

CDR3: CASIPDPYYEQYF
J: TRBJ2-7
V: TRBV19
D: NA
size: few

CDR3: CASSTGDRGPSNQPQHF
J: TRBJ1-5
V: TRBV19
D: TRBD1
size: NA

CDR3: CASSRSNAGAAGNTIYF
J: TRBJ1-3
V: TRBV9
D: NA
size: NA

CDR3: CASSVVNLEGGYTF
J: TRBJ1-2
V: TRBV5-1
D: NA
size: NA

CDR3: CATSDSGLAGGFTDTQYF
J: TRBJ2-3
V: TRBV24-1
D: TRBD2
size: NA

CDR3: CASSSLSEARLVYGYTF
J: TRBJ1-2
V: TRBV5-6
D: NA
size: NA

CDR3: CASSLDASVHSYNEQFF
J: TRBJ2-1
V: TRBV7-9
D: NA
size: NA

CDR3: CASSAQMNTEAFF
J: TRBJ1-1
V: TRBV10-1
D: NA
size: NA

CDR3: CAGGGATGELFF
J: TRBJ2-2
V: TRBV6-5
D: TRBD2
size: NA